This T cell receptor beta chain was observed in a study of blood T cells in healthy people across ages. Germline V gene lookup returns CDR1 SGHRS and CDR2 YFSETQ. CDR3 length: 17 amino acids. A note on this clonotype: One end of the junction does not line up with germline, which may come from a read error.

Through a sample-barcoded 5' primer and a J-beta primer mix, a second PCR was run for about 6 to 12 cycles. TCRdb used MiXCR to reprocess the 5' RACE reads, holding one entry per CDR3 protein. The repertoire holds 800,000 to 950,000 distinct CDR3 sequences, with 25% to 35% as singletons. This sample also belongs to another study, concerning T cells of mothers and their children.

The receptor comes from a woman aged 40-49 years in good health. What was sequenced was blood. V and J are TRBV5-1 and TRBJ2-3; 13 nucleotides align to TRBD2. Written as DNA, the CDR3 is TGCGCCGGCAGCTTTGGACTAGCGGGAGAGCAGACAGATACGCAGTATTTT. Translation gives CAGSFGLAGEQTDTQYF.